This TCR beta chain was sequenced in a study of response to subunit inactivated influenza vaccine. Study outcomes and limitations: After each seasonal influenza vaccination, few new T cells are recruited, the authors suggested.

The V gene lost 1 base and the J gene lost 3 bases, with 10 bases spanning the gap. The CDR3 runs to 14 residues. Germline V gives CDR1 MGHRA, CDR2 YSYEKL. Each CDR3 protein is one row after TCRdb ran MiXCR on the RT-PCR reads. The sample includes hundreds of thousands of distinct CDR3 sequences, approximately 15% of them seen just once. The sample holds a few counts of this clonotype. Its antigen is as yet unknown. This chain joins TRBV4-1 and TRBJ2-7; the D gene is possibly TRBD2 (5 bases). This specimen consisted of PBMCs from blood, obtained 14 days before vaccination. The source is a man over 45 who received an inactivated influenza vaccine. CDR3 loop: CASSQGASNYEQYF. The CDR3 DNA follows: TGCGCCAGCAGCCAAGGGGCTAGCAACTACGAGCAGTACTTC.